These 9 T cell receptor beta chains originate from one sample sequenced in a study of molecular identifiers for immune sequencing clone quantification. TCRdb ran MiXCR on the PCR reads and lists one entry per CDR3 protein. The sample has about 640,000 distinct CDR3 sequences, just under 20% seen once. The sample consisted of naive CD8+ T cells from blood, with Jurkat cell RNA spiked in. The subset was: FACS-sorted CD8+CD4-CCR7+CD45RA+ naive T cells. The source is a human donor in good health. Some libraries in this study had Jurkat cell RNA spiked in.

The chain is built from TRBV20-1 and TRBJ2-2; D is possibly TRBD2 (5 bases). The CDR3 covers 12 residues. The V end was cut by 6 bases, the J end by 3 bases, with 8 bases between. Germline V CDR1 and CDR2: DFQATT, SNEGSKA (reference sequence). The CDR3 region has the DNA TGCAGTGCAGGACTCTACACCGGGGAGCTGTTTTTT. This translates into CSAGLYTGELFF.

This clonotype was observed many times. The V and J genes are TRBV29-1 and TRBJ1-1, with a weak D call TRBD1 (6 bases). Germline V gives CDR1 SQVTM, CDR2 ANQGSEA. CDR3 length equals 12 residues. The V end was cut by 7 bases, the J end by 3 bases, with 12 bases between. The CDR3 DNA reads TGCAGCGCCAGGGACACTTACACTGAAGCTTTCTTT. Protein sequence: CSARDTYTEAFF.

The table lists this clonotype with many counts. The chain links TRBV7-9 to TRBJ2-7, with 9 bases matching TRBD1. Losses at the gene ends were 0 bases for V and 2 bases for J; bases not matched to a gene: 2. Germline V lookup: CDR1 SEHNR, CDR2 FQNEAQ (reference sequence). CDR3 size: 15 residues. The chain's CDR3 is CASSLAGTGPYEQYF. CDR3 sequence (DNA): TGTGCCAGCAGCTTAGCTGGGACAGGGCCCTACGAGCAGTACTTC.

The chain links TRBV15 to TRBJ2-1; no clear D gene. The germline V gene has CDR1 LNHNV and CDR2 YYDKDF (reference sequence). The CDR3 runs 15 residues. Trimming cost V 5 bases and J 9 bases, with 20 bases left between them. CDR3 DNA sequence: TGTGCCACCAGCGGCACCATTGCGAGTGATGTTGAGCAGTTCTTC. It translates to CATSGTIASDVEQFF.

In this sample, this clonotype turned up a few times. This chain joins TRBV30 and TRBJ1-4; no clear D gene. Germline CDR1 reads GTSNPN; CDR2 reads SVGIG (reference sequence). The CDR3 runs 14 residues. V gave up 0 bases and J gave up 8 bases, with 13 bases separating them. The CDR3 sequence is CAWSVLRPGEKLFF. The CDR3 DNA is TGTGCCTGGAGTGTACTCCGGCCGGGGGAAAAACTGTTTTTT.

This clonotype was detected ten times or more. This CDR3 is CASSSRRLAVEFF. The CDR3 DNA reads as TGTGCCAGCAGCAGCAGACGACTAGCGGTTGAGTTCTTC. This rearrangement joins TRBV7-9 to TRBJ2-1, with TRBD2 matching 9 bases. This CDR3 has 13 residues. After removal of 5 bases from V and 14 bases from J, the junction contained 10 bases not matched to a gene. Germline V lookup: CDR1 SEHNR, CDR2 FQNEAQ (reference sequence).

Ten or more counts support this clonotype. CDR3 sequence reads: CASSQDKIGSTDTQYF. The CDR3 DNA sequence: TGCGCCAGCAGCCAAGATAAGATCGGGAGCACAGATACGCAGTATTTT. The chain carries TRBV4-3 and TRBJ2-3, with no clear D. CDR1 and CDR2 from the germline V gene are LGHNA and YSLEER. The CDR3 contains 16 residues. Trimming removed 0 bases at V and 0 bases at J, with 10 bases between.

This clonotype was seen ten or more times. The V and J genes are TRBV19 and TRBJ1-5; 7 bases are shared with TRBD1. Germline V gives CDR1 LNHDA, CDR2 SQIVND (reference sequence). The CDR3 consists of 16 residues. V lost 11 bases to trimming and J lost 0 bases; unmatched junction nucleotides: 13. CDR3 nucleotides: TGTGCCGTCACTGGGGACAGTTATTATAGCAATCAGCCCCAGCATTTT. Protein: CAVTGDSYYSNQPQHF.

This clonotype was detected many times. The chain recombines TRBV4-1 with TRBJ1-1, with D possibly TRBD1 on 6 matching bases. The V end was cut by 4 bases, the J end by 5 bases, with 17 bases between. There are 15 residues in the CDR3. Looked up from germline, CDR1 is MGHRA and CDR2 is YSYEKL. This CDR3 is CASSPTGGGGTEAFF. In DNA, the CDR3 is TGCGCCAGCAGCCCTACCGGAGGGGGAGGGACTGAAGCTTTCTTT.